This is a list of T cell receptor beta chains from one sample in a study of cytomegalovirus exposure and HLA in healthy donors. Profiled with immunoSEQ multiplex PCR; TCRdb holds only in-frame clones, not every one. The sample has 200,000 to 250,000 clones; around 83% are singletons. Sequencing used PBMCs. The receptors here all came from a girl aged 10 to 17 in good health and CMV-seronegative. Each CDR3 is given with its conserved first and last residue. Each record gives: clone size, D gene, V gene, J gene, CDR3 protein, CDR3 DNA. A D gene is named only where the DNA matches it firmly. Clone size is shown for a subset of rows, as once, few, many or a class of expanded clone.

.	TRBD1	TRBV5-6	TRBJ1-2	CASSLDPGQGSYYGYTF	TGTGCCAGCAGCTTGGATCCGGGACAGGGAAGTTACTATGGCTACACCTTC
few	.	TRBV6-5	TRBJ1-5	CASSYSSSNQPQHF	TGTGCCAGCAGTTACTCGTCGAGCAATCAGCCCCAGCATTTT
.	.	TRBV6-1	TRBJ1-2	CASRSTDSNYGYTF	TGTGCCAGCAGATCGACAGACTCTAACTATGGCTACACCTTC
.	TRBD2	TRBV6-4	TRBJ2-7	CASSDRWGGNEQYF	TGTGCCAGCAGTGACAGGTGGGGGGGTAACGAGCAGTACTTC
.	.	TRBV6-1	TRBJ1-3	CASSEFRLSSGNTIYF	TGTGCCAGCAGTGAATTTCGACTGAGCTCTGGAAACACCATATATTTT
.	.	TRBV9	TRBJ2-1	CASSGEASNEQFF	TGTGCCAGCAGTGGTGAGGCCTCCAATGAGCAGTTCTTC
.	TRBD1	TRBV30	TRBJ1-2	CAVDETGTNYGYTF	TGCGCGGTCGACGAGACAGGGACCAACTATGGCTACACCTTC
.	.	TRBV27	TRBJ2-7	CASSLIDSLSYEQYF	TGTGCCAGCAGTTTAATAGACAGTCTATCCTACGAGCAGTACTTC
.	.	TRBV7-9	TRBJ2-1	CASSLGLFVSDEQFF	TGTGCCAGCAGTCTAGGACTCTTCGTCAGCGATGAGCAGTTCTTC
.	.	TRBV28	TRBJ2-7	CASLPHSASSYEQYF	TGTGCCAGCTTGCCCCATAGCGCATCCTCCTACGAGCAGTACTTC
.	.	TRBV13	TRBJ2-1	CASSLDTGSPYNEQFF	TGTGCCAGCAGCTTAGACACAGGGTCCCCCTACAATGAGCAGTTCTTC
once	.	TRBV6-5	TRBJ2-7	CASRKQAIYEQYF	TGTGCCAGCAGAAAACAAGCGATCTACGAGCAGTACTTC
.	TRBD1	TRBV10-3	TRBJ1-3	CASGQETGNTIYF	TGTGCAAGCGGACAGGAGACTGGAAACACCATATATTTT
.	.	TRBV27	TRBJ2-7	CASSLRAGWGEQYF	TGTGCCAGCAGTTTACGGGCGGGATGGGGCGAGCAGTACTTC
.	TRBD1	TRBV7-2	TRBJ1-2	CASSPRTGGAGGYTF	TGTGCCAGCAGCCCCCGGACAGGGGGCGCGGGAGGCTACACCTTC
.	.	TRBV30	TRBJ2-7	CAWSGGRQDSSYEQYF	TGTGCCTGGAGTGGAGGACGACAGGATAGCTCCTACGAGCAGTACTTC
few	TRBD1	TRBV7-2	TRBJ1-2	CASSGQGVGTDGYTF	TGTGCCAGCAGCGGACAGGGTGTGGGGACGGATGGCTACACCTTC
once	.	TRBV19	TRBJ2-7	CASSRLGGSYEQYF	TGTGCCAGTAGTAGACTAGGTGGGAGCTACGAGCAGTACTTC
.	.	TRBV19	TRBJ2-1	CASSPLDNEQFF	TGTGCCAGTAGTCCCCTAGACAATGAGCAGTTCTTC
.	TRBD2	TRBV5-6	TRBJ2-7	CASSIGTKQEQYF	TGTGCCAGCAGCATTGGGACTAAGCAGGAGCAGTACTTC
.	TRBD1	TRBV9	TRBJ1-1	CASSVQGAGTEAFF	TGTGCCAGCAGCGTACAGGGGGCTGGCACTGAAGCTTTCTTT
.	.	TRBV7-2	TRBJ1-4	CASSHRVKGATNEKLFF	TGTGCCAGCAGCCATCGGGTCAAAGGAGCAACTAATGAAAAACTGTTTTTT
.	TRBD1	TRBV5-1	TRBJ2-5	CASSKQGDRGEETQYF	TGCGCCAGCAGCAAACAAGGGGACAGGGGGGAAGAGACCCAGTACTTC
.	TRBD2	TRBV19	TRBJ2-3	CASSTVNKREGTDTQYF	TGTGCCAGTAGTACCGTCAATAAGCGGGAGGGCACAGATACGCAGTATTTT
.	.	TRBV28	TRBJ1-1	CASSSPLNTEAFF	TGTGCCAGCAGCTCCCCTTTGAACACTGAAGCTTTCTTT
.	TRBD2	TRBV6-6	TRBJ2-7	CASRGGLEAYEQYF	TGTGCCAGCAGAGGGGGACTAGAAGCCTACGAGCAGTACTTC
.	TRBD2	TRBV11-3	TRBJ2-1	CASRDSSGRAQDNEQFF	TGTGCCAGCAGGGACTCTAGCGGGAGGGCGCAAGACAATGAGCAGTTCTTC
.	.	TRBV7-9	TRBJ2-1	CSSSLDQGEQFF	TGTTCCAGCAGCTTAGATCAGGGGGAGCAGTTCTTC
.	.	TRBV18	TRBJ1-3	CASSPKRTQGNTIYF	TGTGCCAGCTCACCCAAACGGACACAAGGAAACACCATATATTTT
.	.	TRBV7-3	TRBJ2-2	CASSSARFGELFF	TGTGCCAGCAGCTCCGCTAGGTTTGGGGAGCTGTTTTTT
.	.	TRBV29-1	TRBJ2-5	CSVGVSGGRYEETQYF	TGCAGCGTTGGGGTTTCGGGGGGCAGATATGAGGAGACCCAGTACTTC
.	.	TRBV7-3	TRBJ2-1	CASSILRGSHHQFF	TGTGCCAGCAGCATTTTAAGGGGATCTCACCATCAGTTCTTC
.	.	TRBV6-5	TRBJ1-5	CASTPFGGRPQHF	TGTGCCAGCACCCCCTTCGGAGGGCGGCCCCAGCATTTT
.	TRBD2	TRBV19	TRBJ2-1	CASSILGTSAYNEQFF	TGTGCCAGTAGTATATTAGGTACTAGCGCCTACAATGAGCAGTTCTTC
.	TRBD1	TRBV5-1	TRBJ1-2	CASSLHDRGAGYTF	TGCGCCAGCAGCTTGCATGACAGGGGTGCAGGCTACACCTTC
.	TRBD1	TRBV19	TRBJ1-3	CASSTYQGDSGNTIYF	TGTGCCAGTAGTACCTATCAGGGGGACTCTGGAAACACCATATATTTT
.	TRBD2	TRBV19	TRBJ2-1	CASSNSGGSYNEQFF	TGTGCCAGTAGTAATAGCGGGGGCTCCTACAATGAGCAGTTCTTC
.	.	TRBV6-8	TRBJ2-5	CASSLRIRETQYF	TGTGCCAGCAGTTTGAGGATCCGAGAGACCCAGTACTTC
few	.	TRBV30	TRBJ1-4	CAWSAFNEKLFF	TGTGCCTGGAGTGCCTTTAATGAAAAACTGTTTTTT
.	.	TRBV28	TRBJ1-1	CASSNTRNTEAFF	TGTGCCAGCAGTAACACAAGGAACACTGAAGCTTTCTTT
.	.	TRBV5-1	TRBJ1-4	CASSLATGSTNEKLFF	TGCGCCAGCAGCTTGGCCACAGGCTCAACTAATGAAAAACTGTTTTTT
.	TRBD2	TRBV4-1	TRBJ2-1	CASSQTSGVNEQFF	TGCGCCAGCAGCCAAACTAGCGGGGTAAATGAGCAGTTCTTC
.	.	TRBV1	TRBJ2-7	CTSSQVGLAGTGEQYF	TGCACCAGCAGCCAAGTGGGACTAGCGGGGACAGGCGAGCAGTACTTC
once	TRBD2	TRBV4-1	TRBJ2-5	CASSQGPWREGPETQYF	TGCGCCAGCAGCCAGGGCCCCTGGCGGGAGGGCCCTGAGACCCAGTACTTC
.	TRBD2	TRBV4-3	TRBJ2-1	CASSPETSVTNEQFF	TGCGCCAGCAGCCCAGAAACTAGCGTTACCAATGAGCAGTTCTTC
.	TRBD1	TRBV4-3	TRBJ1-6	CASSQKYSTGIHSPLHF	TGCGCCAGCAGCCAAAAATACTCGACAGGGATCCATTCACCCCTCCACTTT
few	TRBD1	TRBV5-8	TRBJ1-4	CASSLAWGTGEEKLFF	TGTGCCAGCAGCTTGGCCTGGGGAACAGGGGAGGAAAAACTGTTTTTT
.	.	TRBV28	TRBJ1-1	CASTSGPMNTEAFF	TGTGCCAGCACTTCAGGTCCCATGAACACTGAAGCTTTCTTT
.	.	TRBV29-1	TRBJ2-5	CSVDGATRGPETQYF	TGCAGCGTTGACGGCGCGACAAGGGGCCCTGAGACCCAGTACTTC
.	TRBD1	TRBV2	TRBJ1-1	CASTNDRGVGTEAFF	TGTGCCAGCACCAATGACAGGGGCGTGGGCACTGAAGCTTTCTTT
.	TRBD1	TRBV6-5	TRBJ2-1	CASRPDRGNYNEQFF	TGTGCCAGCAGGCCGGACAGGGGAAACTACAATGAGCAGTTCTTC
.	.	TRBV13	TRBJ1-1	CASSELTSGAFF	TGTGCCAGCAGCGAACTGACGTCGGGGGCTTTCTTT
.	TRBD1	TRBV28	TRBJ1-1	CASSLGGTGRRQAFF	TGTGCCAGCAGTTTAGGAGGGACAGGTCGGCGCCAAGCTTTCTTT
.	TRBD1	TRBV30	TRBJ1-6	CAWTLPGGSYNSPLHF	TGTGCCTGGACCCTCCCAGGGGGAAGTTATAATTCACCCCTCCACTTT
.	.	TRBV27	TRBJ1-4	CASSNDRKGREKLFF	TGTGCCAGCTCCAATGACAGGAAAGGAAGGGAAAAACTGTTTTTT
.	.	TRBV11-2	TRBJ2-1	CASSQGGTTDLEQFF	TGTGCCAGCAGCCAAGGGGGGACTACGGATTTGGAGCAGTTCTTC
.	TRBD1	TRBV18	TRBJ2-6	CASSPTGGSGANVLTF	TGTGCCAGCTCACCCACAGGGGGATCTGGGGCCAACGTCCTGACTTTC
.	.	TRBV28	TRBJ1-1	CASSLFRLMNTEAFF	TGTGCCAGCAGTTTATTCCGTCTTATGAACACTGAAGCTTTCTTT